The clone carrying this T cell receptor (beta chain) was counted between two and nine times. Antigen specificity is unknown. CDR1 and CDR2 from the germline V gene are KGHDR and SFDVKD. V lost 0 bases and J lost 6, with 8 bases in between. This CDR3 has 14 amino acids. With a J-beta primer mix and a sample-barcoded 5' primer, a second PCR ran about 6 to 11 cycles. MiXCR, applied by TCRdb to the 5' RACE reads, yields one record per CDR3 protein. There are 980,000 or so distinct CDR3 sequences in the sample; around 46% occur only once, and roughly 13% lies in the top ten. This sample was included in a study of blood T cells in healthy people across ages. Whole-study context: Template switching captured about one barcoded beta molecule per two T cells. General study findings and limits: With naive T cell percentage, TCR beta diversity showed a strong correlation.

Total RNA was isolated from each sample in quantities of at least 6 micrograms. The TCR sequence derives from a man aged 25-45 years in good health. The source material was blood. The chain employs TRBV24-1 and TRBJ2-1; no clear D. The CDR3 reads CATSDLKSSNEQFF. CDR3 coding DNA: TGTGCCACCAGTGATTTGAAGAGCAGCAATGAGCAGTTCTTC.